The present T cell receptor (beta chain) was sequenced within a study of blood T cell repertoires in COVID-19. In the study overall: The study drew acute and convalescent COVID-19 samples from the United States, Italy and Spain. Sources were T cells, B-cell-depleted T cells, or PBMCs; the material itself was cDNA or gDNA.

Original processing notes: Cell counts per sample came from amplifying reference gene primers. Sequencing was performed with immunoSEQ multiplex PCR; in TCRdb, only in-frame clones are kept and a portion is missing. V and J calls and clone size are copied from that table; D and trimming were computed from the DNA. The sample yields some 170,000 clones, about 86% seen once. The CDR3 length is 16 residues. The V gene end was trimmed by 0 bases and the J gene end by 3 bases; junction bases not matched to a gene: 5. The germline CDR1 and CDR2 sequences are SGHDT and YYEEEE. Sample: peripheral blood. The source of this sequence is an elderly woman with acute or convalescent COVID-19. The J gene is TRBJ2-3, the V gene TRBV5-6, with 9 nucleotides matching TRBD2. The DNA for the CDR3 is TGTGCCAGCAGCTTGGGCGGTAGCGGGGGTACAGATACGCAGTATTTT. Encoded protein: CASSLGGSGGTDTQYF.